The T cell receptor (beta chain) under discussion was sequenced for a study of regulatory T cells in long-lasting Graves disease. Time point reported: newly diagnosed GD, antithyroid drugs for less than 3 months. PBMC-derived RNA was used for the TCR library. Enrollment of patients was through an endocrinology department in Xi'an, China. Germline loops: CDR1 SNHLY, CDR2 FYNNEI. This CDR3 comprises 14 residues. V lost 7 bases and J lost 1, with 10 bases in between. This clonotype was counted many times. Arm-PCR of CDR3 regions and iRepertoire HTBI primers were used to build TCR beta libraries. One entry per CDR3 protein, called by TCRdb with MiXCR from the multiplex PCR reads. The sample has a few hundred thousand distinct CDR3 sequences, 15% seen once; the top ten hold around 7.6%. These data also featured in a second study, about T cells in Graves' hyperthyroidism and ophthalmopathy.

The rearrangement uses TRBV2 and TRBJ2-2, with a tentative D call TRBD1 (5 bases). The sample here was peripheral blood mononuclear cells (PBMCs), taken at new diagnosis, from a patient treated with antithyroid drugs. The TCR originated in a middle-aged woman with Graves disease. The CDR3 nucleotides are TGTGCCAGCACAACCGACAGGAACACCGGGGAGCTGTTTTTT. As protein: CASTTDRNTGELFF. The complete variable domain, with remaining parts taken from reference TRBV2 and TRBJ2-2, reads EPEVTQTPSHQVTQMGQEVILRCVPISNHLYFYWYRQILGQKVEFLVSFYNNEISEKSEIFDDQFSVERPDGSNFTLKIRSTKLEDSAMYFCASTTDRNTGELFFGEGSRLTVL.